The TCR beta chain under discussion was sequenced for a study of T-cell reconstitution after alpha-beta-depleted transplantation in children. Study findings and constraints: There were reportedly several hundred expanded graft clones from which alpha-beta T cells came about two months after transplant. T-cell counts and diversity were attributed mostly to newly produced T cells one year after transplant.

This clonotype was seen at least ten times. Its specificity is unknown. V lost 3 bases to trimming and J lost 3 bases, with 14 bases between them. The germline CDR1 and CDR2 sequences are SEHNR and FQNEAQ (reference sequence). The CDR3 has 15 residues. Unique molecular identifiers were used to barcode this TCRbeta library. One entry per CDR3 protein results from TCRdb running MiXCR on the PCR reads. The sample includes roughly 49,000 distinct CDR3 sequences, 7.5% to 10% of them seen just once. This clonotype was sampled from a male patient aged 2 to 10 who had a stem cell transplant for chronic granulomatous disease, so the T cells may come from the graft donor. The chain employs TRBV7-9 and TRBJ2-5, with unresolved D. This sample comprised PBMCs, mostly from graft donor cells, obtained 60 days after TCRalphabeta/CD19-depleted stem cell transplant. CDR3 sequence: CASSFLDVSKETQYF. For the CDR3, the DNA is TGTGCCAGCAGCTTCCTCGACGTCTCTAAAGAGACCCAGTACTTC.